This T cell receptor beta chain was observed in a study of low-dose radiotherapy and immunotherapy resistance in tumors. Study overall: Treatment of Cohort 2 consisted of 1 Gy per fraction every two weeks, amounting to 13 Gy over 26 weeks.

Noted time point: before trial treatment. This clonotype was picked up many times. TRAV and TRBV primers primed cDNA for both TCRalpha and TCRbeta. The authors amplified TCRs for roughly 20 PCR cycles with a constant-region primer and a V-primer adapter. In vitro transcription served to amplify the mRNA that had been isolated. TCRdb processed the reads anew with MiXCR; each CDR3 protein has one entry. The table has 80,000 to 90,000 distinct CDR3 sequences, roughly a sixth seen once. Germline V gene sequence: CDR1 LNHDA, CDR2 SQIVND (reference sequence). The CDR3 covers 16 residues. V trimming: 6 bases; J trimming: 2 bases; junction bases outside the gene matches: 7.

The specimen comprised PBMCs, sampled before treatment. This rearrangement joins TRBV19 to TRBJ2-5, with 12 positions matching TRBD2. The sequence derives from a male donor with prostate cancer. This chain's CDR3 is CASSGPGLAGQETQYF. For the CDR3, the DNA is TGTGCCAGTAGCGGACCCGGACTAGCGGGACAAGAGACCCAGTACTTC.